The 15 T cell receptor beta chains listed next were all sequenced from one sample in a study of T cell responses to AZD1222 COVID-19 vaccine. Method: immunoSEQ multiplex PCR; TCRdb's copy keeps in-frame clones and lacks some. Of about 180,000 clones in the sample, 85% to 90% were seen once. The specimen comprised peripheral blood, sampled on day 0 of AZD1222 vaccination. These receptor sequences come from an adult in good health.

The chain is built from TRBV6-5 and TRBJ2-7, with 10 bases aligning to TRBD1. CDR1 and CDR2 from the germline V gene are MNHEY and SVGAGI. V trimming: 6 bases; J trimming: 6 bases; junction bases outside the gene matches: 8. The CDR3 runs to 14 residues. The CDR3: CASSHRQGAIEQYF. The CDR3 nucleotides read TGTGCCAGCAGCCATCGACAGGGGGCGATCGAGCAGTACTTC.

The rearrangement joins TRBV6-1 to TRBJ1-6; D unclear. Germline V gene data show CDR1 as MNHNS and CDR2 as SASEGT. V was clipped by 3 bases and J by 10 bases, with 19 bases between them. This CDR3 contains 16 residues. CDR3: CASSESVGSGRSPLHF. In nucleotides, the CDR3 is TGTGCCAGCAGTGAGTCTGTTGGGTCAGGAAGATCACCCCTCCACTTT.

The CDR3 protein is CASSPGNSGNTIYF. Here the CDR3 DNA reads TGTGCCAGCTCACCAGGGAACTCTGGAAACACCATATATTTT. The gene calls are TRBV18 and TRBJ1-3, with no clear D. CDR3 length: 14 amino acids. Between the trimmed V and J ends, which lost 2 bases and 0 bases, there was a span of 5 bases. Germline lookup yields CDR1 KGHSH and CDR2 LQKENI.

V gene TRBV19 combines with J gene TRBJ2-4; D might be TRBD2 (6 bases). The CDR3 has 16 residues. Trimming took 3 bases from V and 1 from J, leaving 13 bases between them. The germline CDR1 and CDR2 sequences are LNHDA and SQIVND (reference sequence). CDR3 loop: CASSIRPGRAKNIQYF. The CDR3 DNA reads TGTGCCAGTAGTATCCGTCCGGGGAGGGCCAAAAACATTCAGTACTTC.

V is TRBV11-3 and J is TRBJ2-1; 9 bases fit TRBD2. This CDR3 is 12 amino acids long. Looked up from germline, CDR1 is SGHNT and CDR2 is YENEEA. Trimming removed 5 bases from V and 13 bases from J; junction bases left unmatched: 6. Here the CDR3 DNA reads TGTGCCAGCAGCGGGGGGACTAGCCCTCAGTTCTTC. Translating gives CASSGGTSPQFF.

This chain links TRBV5-4 with TRBJ1-6; D gene ambiguous. The CDR3 extends over 15 amino acids. The germline V gene has CDR1 SGHNT and CDR2 YYREEE (reference sequence). Trimming pared 0 bases from V and 9 bases from J, leaving 13 bases between. CDR3 DNA sequence: TGTGCCAGCAGCTTGGGGGCGGTAAATGGTTCACCCCTCCACTTT. This sequence encodes CASSLGAVNGSPLHF.

The V gene is TRBV5-6, the J gene TRBJ1-4; 7 positions agree with TRBD1. The CDR3 is made up of 15 amino acids. The V gene end was trimmed by 4 bases and the J gene end by 3 bases; junction bases not matched to a gene: 6. The germline gives CDR1 SGHDT, CDR2 YYEEEE. The CDR3 bases are TGTGCCAGCAGCCGTAGGGGGCTTGCTAATGAAAAACTGTTTTTT. It is translated as CASSRRGLANEKLFF.

The V call is TRBV6-5, the J call TRBJ2-3, with D unresolved. CDR1 is MNHEY and CDR2 is SVGAGI in the germline V gene. The length of the CDR3 is 15 residues. V was cut by 2 bases and J by 0 bases, with 9 bases left in between. CDR3 region: CASSYGDTSTDTQYF. The DNA of the CDR3 is TGTGCCAGCAGTTACGGAGACACGAGCACAGATACGCAGTATTTT.

The chain carries TRBV24-1 and TRBJ2-3; the D gene could be TRBD1 or TRBD2 (5 bases each). The length of the CDR3 is 14 residues. The germline CDR1 and CDR2 sequences are KGHDR and SFDVKD. V was cut by 6 bases and J by 0 bases, with 9 bases left in between. CDR3 bases: TGTGCCACCAGTCGGGGCGGTAGCACAGATACGCAGTATTTT. Translated: CATSRGGSTDTQYF.

The chain combines TRBV19 with TRBJ1-2, with D uncertain. V lost 3 bases and J 4 bases, leaving 9 bases between the germline ends. The CDR3 is 13 residues long. Germline V gene data show CDR1 as LNHDA and CDR2 as SQIVND (reference sequence). The CDR3 DNA sequence: TGTGCCAGTAGTATTCAAGCCCCCTATGGCTACACCTTC. This codes for CASSIQAPYGYTF. Based on the CDR3 plus reference TRBV19 and TRBJ1-2, the full variable domain is DGGITQSPKYLFRKEGQNVTLSCEQNLNHDAMYWYRQDPGQGLRLIYYSQIVNDFQKGDIAEGYSVSREKKESFPLTVTSAQKNPTAFYLCASSIQAPYGYTFGSGTRLTVV.

In this sample, this clone turned up once. The chain combines TRBV6-2 or TRBV6-3 with TRBJ1-1, with D perhaps matching TRBD1 (5 bases). Between the trimmed V and J ends, which lost 3 bases and 0 bases, there was a span of 11 bases. The CDR3 length is 15 residues. Germline assignment: CDR1 MNHEY and CDR2 SVGEGT. CDR3 in amino acids: CASSYKQGLNTEAFF. The CDR3 DNA sequence: TGTGCCAGCAGTTATAAGCAGGGATTGAACACTGAAGCTTTCTTT.

This clone turned up a few times. This sequence joins TRBV6-5 and TRBJ1-4; D is possibly TRBD1 (5 bases). The V end was cut by 9 bases, the J end by 0 bases, with 8 bases between. This CDR3 contains 13 residues. From germline, CDR1 is MNHEY and CDR2 SVGAGI. CDR3 amino acids: CASDSATNEKLFF. The CDR3 region has the DNA TGTGCCAGTGACAGTGCAACTAATGAAAAACTGTTTTTT.

This clone has a handful of counts. The V gene is TRBV3-1 (or the pseudogene TRBV3-2), the J gene TRBJ1-6; TRBD1 aligns across 7 bases. This CDR3 has 13 amino acids. Germline lookup yields CDR1 LGHDT and CDR2 YNNKEL (reference sequence). Trimming removed 3 bases from V and 7 bases from J; junction bases left unmatched: 0. CDR3 protein: CASSQGQNSPLHF. The CDR3 nucleotides read TGTGCCAGCAGCCAGGGACAGAATTCACCCCTCCACTTT.

This rearrangement joins TRBV19 to TRBJ2-1, with D hard to call. This CDR3 has 15 residues. Trimming cost V 3 bases and J 10 bases, with 19 bases left between them. The germline V gene has CDR1 LNHDA and CDR2 SQIVND (reference sequence). The CDR3 bases are TGTGCCAGTAGTATCAAGGGTACCCCCGGTGCGGAGCAGTTCTTC. This translates into CASSIKGTPGAEQFF.

In its sample, this clone was seen a few times. The chain carries TRBV6-5 and TRBJ2-1; either TRBD1 or TRBD2 may fit D (5 bases each). Germline CDR1 is MNHEY and CDR2 is SVGAGI. Trimming removed 0 bases from V and 6 bases from J, with 6 bases in between. CDR3 size: 13 residues. CDR3 nucleotide sequence: TGTGCCAGCAGTTACTCTGGGACCAATGAGCAGTTCTTC. It encodes CASSYSGTNEQFF.